The sequence of this T cell receptor beta chain was determined in a study of T cell repertoires in aging, cancer and after chemotherapy. Rearranged V-D-J TRB sequences were amplified with a mixed TRB-A/B primer pool. TCRdb re-called the multiplex PCR reads with MiXCR, one entry per CDR3 protein. In the table there are approximately 1,300 distinct CDR3 sequences, around a fifth of which are singletons. Amplification of TCR beta used genomic DNA extracted from peripheral blood. V was pared by 6 bases and J by 3 bases, with 5 bases of the junction left unmatched. The CDR3 loop spans 15 amino acids. Germline V gene lookup returns CDR1 SNHLY and CDR2 FYNNEI.

The TCR comes from a human donor with a solid tumor. Sequencing was carried out using blood. The chain recombines TRBV2 with TRBJ2-1; the match to TRBD2 covers 10 bases. The CDR3 bases are TGTGCCAGCAGGGAGCGGGGGGGGCACTACAATGAGCAGTTCTTC. This gives the protein CASRERGGHYNEQFF.